The clone carrying this T cell receptor beta chain was seen ten or more times. The CDR3 is 14 residues long. V lost 0 bases and J lost 4, with 9 bases in between. Germline CDR1 is LGHDT and CDR2 is YNNKEL (reference sequence). These data originate in a study of Graves' ophthalmopathy and Graves' hyperthyroidism. Hyperthyroidism patients, aged 18 to 65, were newly diagnosed, under 2 months' duration. Enrollment excluded any patients with other autoimmune diseases, uncontrolled infections, pregnancy or lactation. The sequenced template was RNA, covering the TCR beta CDR3 region. The library came from an HTBI-primed first-round RT-PCR and a second-round multiplex PCR. A single record per CDR3 protein comes from TCRdb applying MiXCR to the multiplex PCR reads. Altogether under 800,000 distinct CDR3 sequences are present, 22% being singletons, with the ten largest covering approximately 6.9%.

The TCR originated in a woman aged 18-30 years with stable Graves' hyperthyroidism. Some clones in this sample may be carry-over from other donors' samples. The sample taken for sequencing was peripheral blood. The V gene is TRBV3-1, the J gene TRBJ1-2; D unresolved. CDR3 loop: CASSQERGSYGYTF. The DNA for the CDR3 is TGTGCCAGCAGCCAAGAACGGGGTTCCTATGGCTACACCTTC.